These T cell receptor beta chains were read from a single sample in a study of T cells in localized non-small cell lung cancer. The assay was immunoSEQ multiplex PCR, and TCRdb's table has in-frame clones only and misses some. Found here are 58,000 or so clones, roughly 90% of them singletons; the top ten hold roughly 2%. Source: peripheral blood, taken before any cancer treatment. These TCRs come from a woman aged 35-70 years with stage I lung adenocarcinoma. Each CDR3 is given with its conserved first and last residue. A D gene is named only where the DNA matches it firmly. Size values are once, few and many counts, or a class for expanded clones, and some rows have none.

D | J | size | V | CDR3 | DNA
- | TRBJ2-7 | - | TRBV29-1 | CSVGPGQLEQYF | TGCAGCGTCGGACCAGGACAGCTCGAGCAGTACTTC
- | TRBJ2-7 | - | TRBV27 | CASSSPGSYHEQYF | TGTGCCAGCAGTTCCCCGGGGTCTTACCACGAGCAGTACTTC
- | TRBJ1-5 | few | TRBV7-2 | CASSIDRNQPQHF | TGTGCCAGCAGCATCGACAGGAATCAGCCCCAGCATTTT
TRBD1 | TRBJ2-3 | - | TRBV7-2 | CASSPTGTGTDTQYF | TGTGCCAGCAGCCCGACTGGGACAGGGACAGATACGCAGTATTTT
TRBD1 | TRBJ2-1 | - | TRBV9 | CASSVTTRTDRGRNEQFF | TGTGCCAGCAGCGTAACGACACGCACGGACAGGGGACGCAATGAGCAGTTCTTC
- | TRBJ2-1 | - | TRBV19 | CASSIGGNNEQFF | TGTGCCAGTAGTATTGGAGGGAACAATGAGCAGTTCTTC
- | TRBJ2-1 | - | TRBV29-1 | CSGYSTYNEQFF | TGCAGCGGATACTCGACTTACAATGAGCAGTTCTTC
- | TRBJ1-5 | few | TRBV19 | CASTSRNQPQHF | TGTGCCAGTACCTCGCGCAATCAGCCCCAGCATTTT
- | TRBJ1-1 | once | TRBV6-5 | CASSYSRGTEAFF | TGTGCCAGCAGTTACTCGCGAGGAACTGAAGCTTTCTTT
TRBD2 | TRBJ2-7 | few | TRBV19 | CARGLAAYEQYF | TGTGCCAGGGGACTAGCGGCCTACGAGCAGTACTTC
- | TRBJ1-3 | once | TRBV7-9 | CASSSVSGNTIYF | TGTGCCAGCAGCTCCGTTTCTGGAAACACCATATATTTT
TRBD1 | TRBJ1-2 | - | TRBV6-1 | CASTPGQGYGYTF | TGTGCCAGCACCCCGGGACAGGGATATGGCTACACCTTC
- | TRBJ2-5 | - | TRBV7-8 | CASSLGVTAQETQYF | TGTGCCAGCAGCTTAGGCGTAACAGCCCAAGAGACCCAGTACTTC
TRBD2 | TRBJ2-7 | - | TRBV7-8 | CASSRGLAGTYEQYF | TGTGCCAGCAGCCGCGGACTAGCGGGAACCTACGAGCAGTACTTC
- | TRBJ2-1 | - | TRBV6-5 | CASSLGRVAYNEQFF | TGTGCCAGCAGTTTGGGAAGGGTAGCATACAATGAGCAGTTCTTC
- | TRBJ2-5 | once | TRBV5-1 | CASSSNGGTAEETQYF | TGCGCCAGCAGCTCGAATGGAGGCACAGCGGAGGAGACCCAGTACTTC
TRBD1 | TRBJ2-2 | - | TRBV11-3 | CASSTGTANTGELFF | TGTGCCAGCAGCACCGGGACAGCGAACACCGGGGAGCTGTTTTTT
- | TRBJ1-6 | - | TRBV6-1 | CASSEGPQNNSPLHF | TGTGCCAGCAGTGAAGGGCCGCAAAATAATTCACCCCTCCACTTT
- | TRBJ2-3 | - | TRBV6-6 | CASRDVTDTQYF | TGTGCCAGCCGGGACGTTACAGATACGCAGTATTTT
- | TRBJ1-1 | - | TRBV11-3 | CASSSEGTEAFF | TGTGCCAGCAGCTCCGAGGGGACTGAAGCTTTCTTT
- | TRBJ2-5 | - | TRBV7-9 | CASSLAVRETQYF | TGTGCCAGCAGCTTAGCGGTTAGAGAGACCCAGTACTTC
TRBD2 | TRBJ2-3 | once | TRBV5-8 | CASSGGTSGGISTDTQYF | TGTGCCAGCAGCGGTGGGACTAGCGGCGGGATTAGCACAGATACGCAGTATTTT
- | TRBJ1-6 | medium-sized | TRBV5-1 | CASSLDSGNSPLHF | TGCGCCAGCAGCTTGGACAGTGGGAATTCACCCCTCCACTTT
TRBD1 | TRBJ2-7 | - | TRBV6-5 | CASSYTGQGFYEQYF | TGTGCCAGCAGTTACACGGGACAGGGCTTCTACGAGCAGTACTTC
TRBD1 | TRBJ2-3 | - | TRBV6-1 | CASSERDRVGFSTQYF | TGTGCCAGCAGTGAGAGAGACAGGGTTGGTTTTAGTACGCAGTATTTT
TRBD1 | TRBJ2-3 | - | TRBV7-9 | CASSPPGQGQDTQYF | TGTGCCAGCAGCCCTCCGGGACAGGGACAAGATACGCAGTATTTT
- | TRBJ1-2 | - | TRBV29-1 | CSVDAGSGGYTF | TGCAGCGTTGACGCAGGGAGCGGTGGCTACACCTTC
- | TRBJ1-5 | - | TRBV4-2 | CASSQEGAGNQPQHF | TGTGCCAGCAGCCAAGAGGGGGCGGGCAATCAGCCCCAGCATTTT
- | TRBJ2-1 | - | TRBV4-3 | CASSQDRRGHGQFF | TGCGCCAGCAGCCAAGATCGTCGCGGGCATGGGCAGTTCTTC
- | TRBJ2-7 | - | TRBV27 | CASSSDTYEQYF | TGTGCCAGCAGTTCCGACACCTACGAGCAGTACTTC
TRBD1 | TRBJ1-5 | - | TRBV19 | CASSIGQVGNQPQHF | TGTGCCAGTAGTATTGGACAGGTCGGAAATCAGCCCCAGCATTTT
TRBD1 | TRBJ1-1 | - | TRBV6-5 | CASTVDRGTEAFF | TGTGCCAGCACTGTGGACAGGGGCACTGAAGCTTTCTTT
- | TRBJ2-3 | - | TRBV29-1 | CSVVEGRADTQYF | TGCAGCGTTGTCGAGGGCCGGGCAGATACGCAGTATTTT
- | TRBJ2-5 | - | TRBV11-2 | CASRTRQAGETQYF | TGTGCCAGCAGGACTAGACAGGCGGGGGAGACCCAGTACTTC
- | TRBJ1-6 | once | TRBV27 | CASRGQSPYNSPLHF | TGTGCCAGCAGAGGACAGTCTCCCTATAATTCACCCCTCCACTTT
- | TRBJ1-6 | - | TRBV6-6 | CASSYSVGGNSPLHF | TGTGCCAGCAGTTACTCAGTCGGCGGGAATTCACCCCTCCACTTT
- | TRBJ1-1 | - | TRBV7-9 | CASSSLTEAFF | TGTGCCAGCAGCTCCCTCACTGAAGCTTTCTTT
- | TRBJ1-2 | - | TRBV9 | CASKKLPYGYTF | TGTGCCAGCAAGAAACTGCCCTATGGCTACACCTTC
- | TRBJ2-2 | - | TRBV19 | CASSIGTVAGELFF | TGTGCCAGTAGTATCGGGACTGTGGCCGGGGAGCTGTTTTTT
TRBD1 | TRBJ2-4 | - | TRBV28 | CASSLSGQLNIQYF | TGTGCCAGCAGTTTGTCGGGACAGCTTAACATTCAGTACTTC
- | TRBJ2-3 | - | TRBV29-1 | CSVEVAGASTDTQYF | TGCAGCGTTGAGGTCGCGGGCGCTAGCACAGATACGCAGTATTTT
- | TRBJ2-1 | once | TRBV2 | CASRDPGLKNEQFF | TGTGCCAGCAGAGACCCGGGACTGAAAAATGAGCAGTTCTTC
TRBD2 | TRBJ2-5 | - | TRBV7-2 | CASSSPGLAGQETQYF | TGTGCCAGCAGCTCACCGGGACTAGCGGGACAAGAGACCCAGTACTTC
- | TRBJ1-5 | - | TRBV9 | CASSLGTDNQPQHF | TGTGCCAGCAGCCTCGGGACGGACAATCAGCCCCAGCATTTT
- | TRBJ2-3 | - | TRBV7-2 | CASSLAGFTQYF | TGTGCCAGCAGCTTAGCCGGGTTTACGCAGTATTTT
TRBD2 | TRBJ2-5 | - | TRBV7-2 | CASSPTSVRRETQYF | TGTGCCAGCAGCCCAACTAGCGTGAGGAGGGAGACCCAGTACTTC
TRBD1 | TRBJ1-2 | - | TRBV5-1 | CASSQDRGLNGYTF | TGCGCCAGCAGCCAGGACAGGGGGCTTAATGGCTACACCTTC
TRBD1 | TRBJ2-7 | - | TRBV28 | CASSSGLGGQGPYEQYF | TGTGCCAGCAGTTCAGGACTGGGGGGACAGGGTCCCTACGAGCAGTACTTC